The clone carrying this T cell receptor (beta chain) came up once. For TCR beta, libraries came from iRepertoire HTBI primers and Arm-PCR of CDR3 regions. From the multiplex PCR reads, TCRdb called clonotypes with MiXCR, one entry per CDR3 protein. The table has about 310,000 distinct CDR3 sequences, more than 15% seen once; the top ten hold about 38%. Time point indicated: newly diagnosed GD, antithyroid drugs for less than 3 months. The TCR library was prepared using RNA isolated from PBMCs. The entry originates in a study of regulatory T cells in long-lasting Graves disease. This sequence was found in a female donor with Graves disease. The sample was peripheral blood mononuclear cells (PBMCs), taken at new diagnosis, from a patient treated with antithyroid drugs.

CDR3 in amino acids: CASSFTLMLEQFF. For the CDR3, the DNA is TGTGCCAGCAGTTTTACCTTAATGCTAGAGCAGTTCTTC. V usage is TRBV28 and J usage is TRBJ2-1; no firm D call. The germline V gene encodes CDR1 MDHEN and CDR2 SYDVKM. V lost 3 bases and J 10 bases, leaving 13 bases between the germline ends. The CDR3 length is 13 residues.